This T cell receptor beta chain was profiled in a study of blood T cells in healthy people across ages (dated by TCRdb to about 2015). General notes on the study: Template switching captured roughly one uniquely barcoded TCR beta cDNA molecule per two T cells in model experiments. Using the same blood draw, the study looked at two additional independent replicas of 1 million unique cDNA reads for two donors, one aged 18 to 29 and the other aged 80 or older. The donors were divided into four age groups: young (average around 15 years), middle-aged (about 39), aged (approximately 64) and long-lived (around 87). To avoid experimental bias, donors of different ages were spread randomly across the sequencing lanes. The study measured age-related changes in TCR beta repertoire diversity using deep sequencing normalized with unique cDNA molecular identifiers. Results the study describes overall, beyond this receptor: Because profiling used bulk unsorted PBMCs, naive and antigen-experienced compartments could not be compared conclusively. Donor CMV infection status was unknown, potentially confounding age-related changes in expanded clonotypes. There was a strong correlation between observed TCR beta diversity and the percentage of naive T cells measured by flow cytometry. Compared with the aged group, the long-lived group had more naive CD4+ T cells, fewer expanded clones and increased TCR diversity, a pattern suggesting age selection. As age increased, observed TCR beta diversity per million T cells dropped in a roughly linear way, and a significant reduction was already evident by age approximately 40. Estimates of total diversity from one million sequenced T cells were regarded as lower bounds and underestimates.

The CDR3 numbers 16 residues from cysteine through phenylalanine. The entry retains the CDR3 DNA only, 48 bases that are in frame from base 1. Reading the germline V gene gives CDR1 LGHNA and CDR2 YSLEER. V is reduced by 3 bases and J by 4 bases, leaving a spacing of 18 bases between them. Libraries were prepared through 5' RACE. TCRdb shows the sequencer as Illumina HiSeq 2500. A second PCR of about 6 to 11 cycles was performed with a sample-barcoded 5' primer and a J-beta primer mix. A template-switch 5' adaptor carrying 12 random nucleotides introduced a unique molecular identifier onto each TCR beta cDNA molecule. At least 2.5 million CDR3-containing paired-end reads were obtained from each sample. The Mint cDNA synthesis kit, primed by a TRBC-specific oligonucleotide, was used to synthesize first-strand cDNA from all RNA. After uracil-DNA glycosylase treatment, a first 18-cycle PCR used universal primers M1SS and BC2_uni_R on all cDNA. From the authors' description of their analysis: Each sample was normalized by randomly selecting 1 million high-quality reads, each carrying a distinct molecular identifier. Instead of being binned into consensus sequences, reads with shared molecular identifiers were discarded. MiTCR, set to a Q25 quality threshold and the strictest error-elimination algorithm, was used for CDR3 identification, clonotype clustering and error correction. A nonparametric unseen species model using Euler transformation provided a lower-bound estimate of total TCR beta diversity. Starting from the raw public reads, TCRdb applied fastp trimming at Q25, assembled clones with MiXCR and retained in-frame beta chains. Each record represents a unique CDR3 protein, reported with the most common genes and DNA among its rows. TCRdb's processing, not the study's, gives the V and J calls here. The sample includes about a million distinct CDR3 sequences, with approximately 38% observed a single time. The biggest ten clones account for 13% of the sample.

Of note for this clonotype: The antigen it binds to is not known. Nothing much larger sits one base from this clone, and base qualities are not available.

Donors were 39 systemically healthy Caucasian individuals from Russia aged roughly 6 to 100 years. Each donor gave roughly 9 milliliters of peripheral blood, drawn into EDTA-treated Vacutainer tubes. Ficoll-Paque density-gradient centrifugation was used to isolate PBMCs, with at least 6.5 million obtained per sample. Total RNA, at least 6 micrograms per sample, was extracted from PBMCs with Trizol reagent. The percentages of naive CD45RAhigh/CD27high T cells were determined by flow cytometry on a PBMC aliquot from every donor. The sequence is built from TRBV4-3 and TRBJ1-2, with TRBD1 tentatively as D gene (5 bases match). What was sequenced was blood. The TCR was taken from a man younger than 35 in good health. The CDR3 region reads CASSHGGGARSYGYTF. The nucleotides read TGCGCCAGCAGCCATGGGGGTGGGGCGCGGAGCTATGGCTACACCTTC.